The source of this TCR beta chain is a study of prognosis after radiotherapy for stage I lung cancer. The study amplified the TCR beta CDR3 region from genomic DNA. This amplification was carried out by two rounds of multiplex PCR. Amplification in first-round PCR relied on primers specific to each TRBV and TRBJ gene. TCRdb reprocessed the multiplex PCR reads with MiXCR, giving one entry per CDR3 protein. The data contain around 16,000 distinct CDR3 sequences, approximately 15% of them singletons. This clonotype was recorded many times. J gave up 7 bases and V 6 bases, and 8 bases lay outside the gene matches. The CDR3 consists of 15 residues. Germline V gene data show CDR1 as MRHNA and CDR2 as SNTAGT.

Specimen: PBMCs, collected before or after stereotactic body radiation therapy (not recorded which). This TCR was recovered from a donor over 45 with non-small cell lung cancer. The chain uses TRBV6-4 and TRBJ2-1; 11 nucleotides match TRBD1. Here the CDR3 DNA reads TGTGCCAGCAGCAACGGACAGGGGGCGAGGAATGAGCAGTTCTTC. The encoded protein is CASSNGQGARNEQFF.